This TCR beta chain comes out of a study of response to subunit inactivated influenza vaccine. TCRdb processed the RT-PCR reads anew with MiXCR; each CDR3 protein has one entry. The sample records more than 700,000 distinct CDR3 sequences, approximately 21% being singletons. V lost 6 bases and J 5 bases, leaving 11 bases between the germline ends. The CDR3 covers 13 residues. This rearrangement joins TRBV12-3 or TRBV12-4 to TRBJ2-1; D possibly corresponds to TRBD2 (5 bases). This receptor was obtained from a man between 45 and 60 years old who received an inactivated influenza vaccine. The material sequenced was PBMCs from blood, taken roughly 5 days after vaccination. CDR3 bases: TGTGCCAGCAGCGACGTCGGGGACAATGAGCAGTTCTTC. Its translation is CASSDVGDNEQFF.